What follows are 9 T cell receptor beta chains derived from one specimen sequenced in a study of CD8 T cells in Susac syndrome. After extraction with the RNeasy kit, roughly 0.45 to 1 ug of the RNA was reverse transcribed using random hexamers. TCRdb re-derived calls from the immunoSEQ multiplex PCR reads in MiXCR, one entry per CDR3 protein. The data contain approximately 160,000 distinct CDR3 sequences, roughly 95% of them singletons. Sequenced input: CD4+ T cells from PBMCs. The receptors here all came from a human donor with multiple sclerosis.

The CDR3 coding sequence is TGCAGCGTAATCTCCAGGCGTTGGGTGAACACTGAAGCTTTCTTT. Its protein is CSVISRRWVNTEAFF. The J gene is TRBJ1-1, the V gene TRBV29-1, with D uncertain. This CDR3 is 15 amino acids long. From germline, CDR1 is SQVTM and CDR2 ANQGSEA. Trimming took 6 bases from V and 0 from J, leaving 17 bases between them.

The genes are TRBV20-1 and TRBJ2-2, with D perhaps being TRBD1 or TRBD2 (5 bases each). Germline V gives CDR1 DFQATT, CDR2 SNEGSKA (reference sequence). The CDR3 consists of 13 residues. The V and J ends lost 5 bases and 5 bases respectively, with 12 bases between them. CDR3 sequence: CSAGRRGTGELFF. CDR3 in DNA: TGCAGTGCTGGGAGAAGGGGTACCGGGGAGCTGTTTTTT.

The DNA of the CDR3 is TGTGCCAGCAGCACCCCGGGGACAGGGAGGTTCGAGCAGTACTTC. Amino acids: CASSTPGTGRFEQYF. V and J are TRBV6-1 and TRBJ2-7, with 9 bases matching TRBD1. V lost 6 bases, J lost 6 bases, and 12 bases stayed unmatched. Germline V gene data show CDR1 as MNHNS and CDR2 as SASEGT. The CDR3 sequence is 15 residues long.

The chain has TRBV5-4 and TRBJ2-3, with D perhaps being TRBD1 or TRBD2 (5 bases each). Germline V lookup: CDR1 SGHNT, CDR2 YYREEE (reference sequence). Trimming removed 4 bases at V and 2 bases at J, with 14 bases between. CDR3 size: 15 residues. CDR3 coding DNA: TGTGCCAGCAGCCCCCGGGACGGGGACACAGATACGCAGTATTTT. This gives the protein CASSPRDGDTDTQYF.

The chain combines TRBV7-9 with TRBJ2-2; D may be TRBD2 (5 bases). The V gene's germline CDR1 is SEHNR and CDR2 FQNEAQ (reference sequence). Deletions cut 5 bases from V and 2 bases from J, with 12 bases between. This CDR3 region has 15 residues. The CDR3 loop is CASSPRRGNTGELFF. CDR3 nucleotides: TGTGCCAGCAGCCCCCGACGGGGTAACACCGGGGAGCTGTTTTTT.

The CDR3: CASSREPGRIYGYTF. DNA for the CDR3: TGCGCCAGCAGCCGGGAGCCTGGACGGATCTATGGCTACACCTTC. The chain recombines TRBV4-1 with TRBJ1-2; no clear D. Germline V gene sequence: CDR1 MGHRA, CDR2 YSYEKL. The CDR3 runs to 15 residues. Trimming cost V 4 bases and J 4 bases, with 16 bases left between them.

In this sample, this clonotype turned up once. CDR3 coding DNA: TGTGCCTGGAGTACGGCAGACAATCAGCCCCAGCATTTT. Protein: CAWSTADNQPQHF. The chain joins TRBV30 to TRBJ1-5; D ambiguous. Trimming removed 2 bases from V and 3 bases from J, with 8 bases in between. Germline V gene data show CDR1 as GTSNPN and CDR2 as SVGIG (reference sequence). CDR3 length equals 13 residues.

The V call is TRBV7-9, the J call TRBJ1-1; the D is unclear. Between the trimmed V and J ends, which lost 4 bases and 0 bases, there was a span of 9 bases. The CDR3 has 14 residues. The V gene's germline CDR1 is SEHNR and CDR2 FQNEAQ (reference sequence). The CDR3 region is CASSSYLMNTEAFF. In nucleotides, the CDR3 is TGTGCCAGCAGCTCTTATTTGATGAACACTGAAGCTTTCTTT.

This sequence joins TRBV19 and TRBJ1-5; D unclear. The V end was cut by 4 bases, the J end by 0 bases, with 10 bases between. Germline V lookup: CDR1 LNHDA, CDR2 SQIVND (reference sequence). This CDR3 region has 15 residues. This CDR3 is CASSTRPYSNQPQHF. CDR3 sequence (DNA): TGTGCCAGTAGTACCCGACCGTATAGCAATCAGCCCCAGCATTTT. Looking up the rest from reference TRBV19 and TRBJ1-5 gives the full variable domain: DGGITQSPKYLFRKEGQNVTLSCEQNLNHDAMYWYRQDPGQGLRLIYYSQIVNDFQKGDIAEGYSVSREKKESFPLTVTSAQKNPTAFYLCASSTRPYSNQPQHFGDGTRLSIL.